The 24 T cell receptor beta chains given below trace back to one sample, sequenced in a study of identical twins. TCRdb reanalysed the 5' RACE reads using MiXCR and keeps one entry per CDR3 protein. The sample lists hundreds of thousands of distinct CDR3 sequences, around 5.7% occurring once. The sequencing sample was made of naive T cells sorted from blood. These receptors came from a man aged 18 to 29 in good health.

This clonotype was seen at least ten times. This chain uses TRBV6-2 or TRBV6-3 with TRBJ2-1; TRBD2 matches at 7 bases. CDR1 and CDR2 from the germline V gene are MNHEY and SVGEGT. V was clipped by 6 bases and J by 3 bases; unmatched bases: 11. This CDR3 contains 16 residues. CDR3: CASSTWLAEHYNEQFF. CDR3 bases: TGTGCCAGCAGCACCTGGCTAGCGGAGCACTACAATGAGCAGTTCTTC.

This clonotype was counted at least ten times. The CDR3 sequence: CATETGGSATYEQYV. The CDR3 DNA reads TGTGCCACCGAAACAGGGGGCTCCGCCACCTACGAGCAGTACGTC. The gene calls are TRBV6-1 and TRBJ2-7; TRBD1 aligns across 9 bases. The CDR3 extends over 15 amino acids. Germline CDR1 is MNHNS and CDR2 is SASEGT. V was clipped by 10 bases and J by 2 bases; unmatched bases: 12.

This clonotype has a count of ten or more. The chain employs TRBV27 and TRBJ2-1; D ambiguous. CDR1 and CDR2 (germline): MNHEY, SMNVEV (reference sequence). The CDR3 spans 16 residues. V was cut by 3 bases and J by 2 bases, with 14 bases left in between. The CDR3 DNA follows: TGTGCCAGCAGTTTGGTGGGCCTCCTCCCCTACAATGAGCAGTTCTTC. Translation gives CASSLVGLLPYNEQFF.

This chain uses TRBV7-8 with TRBJ2-3, with 9 bases fitting TRBD2. Germline V gene lookup returns CDR1 SGHVS and CDR2 FQNEAQ. V gave up 5 bases and J gave up 6 bases; unmatched junction bases: 9. The CDR3 covers 15 residues. The CDR3 DNA reads as TGTGCCAGCAGCGGAGAGCGGGAGGTTTGGGATACGCAGTATTTT. This translates into CASSGEREVWDTQYF.

The rearrangement links TRBV14 to TRBJ2-7; 7 bases line up with TRBD1. CDR1 is SGHDN and CDR2 is FVKESK in the germline V gene. CDR3 length: 13 amino acids. V lost 3 bases to trimming and J lost 6 bases; unmatched junction nucleotides: 5. The CDR3 sequence: CASSQGRTGEQYV. CDR3 sequence (DNA): TGTGCCAGCAGCCAGGGAAGGACAGGCGAGCAGTACGTC.

This clonotype was recorded at least ten times. This sequence joins TRBV6-5 and TRBJ2-3, with D possibly matching TRBD2 (6 bases). This CDR3 comprises 15 residues. Per germline, CDR1 MNHEY and CDR2 SVGAGI. Trimming cost V 4 bases and J 1 base, with 12 bases left between them. CDR3 region: CASSWGTSRTDTQYF. The CDR3 DNA reads as TGTGCCAGCAGTTGGGGGACTTCTCGCACAGATACGCAGTATTTT.

This clonotype appeared a few times. The rearrangement links TRBV18 to TRBJ2-3; a weak D match, TRBD1 (6 bases). V was pared by 3 bases and J by 6 bases, with 13 bases between. Looked up from germline, CDR1 is KGHSH and CDR2 is LQKENI. CDR3 length: 14 amino acids. Here the CDR3 DNA reads TGTGCCAGCTCACCGTCTACAGGGTTGGATACGCAGTATTTT. Translating it yields CASSPSTGLDTQYF.

Ten or more counts support this clonotype. This chain connects TRBV4-3 to TRBJ2-2; 7 bases match TRBD2. V was clipped by 1 base and J by 9 bases; unmatched bases: 5. Germline lookup yields CDR1 LGHNA and CDR2 YSLEER. The CDR3 has 14 residues. In DNA form, the CDR3 reads TGCGCCAGCAGCCAAGGAGCGGGGACTAGGGAGCTGTTTTTT. Protein: CASSQGAGTRELFF.

This clonotype was observed a few times. The chain employs TRBV5-1 and TRBJ2-2; a weak D match, TRBD2 (7 bases). The V gene lost 3 bases and the J gene lost 0 bases, with 12 bases spanning the gap. Germline V gene data show CDR1 as SGHRS and CDR2 as YFSETQ. This CDR3 has 16 residues. CDR3 amino acids: CASSSPGGPNTGELFF. CDR3 DNA sequence: TGCGCCAGCAGCTCCCCCGGGGGGCCGAACACCGGGGAGCTGTTTTTT.

This clonotype was seen a few times. The gene calls are TRBV18 and TRBJ2-2; no reliable D call. Trimming took off 3 bases at V and 8 bases at J, with 13 bases between the two ends. CDR1 KGHSH and CDR2 LQKENI come from the germline V gene. CDR3 length equals 14 residues. The CDR3 sequence: CASSPPRVRGELFF. In DNA, the CDR3 is TGTGCCAGCTCACCGCCGAGAGTCCGGGGGGAGCTGTTTTTT.

This clonotype has ten or more counts. This rearrangement joins TRBV6-2 or TRBV6-3 to TRBJ2-3; TRBD2 agrees at 7 bases. The germline V gene encodes CDR1 MNHEY and CDR2 SVGEGT. The J segment lost 0 bases and the V segment lost 7 bases, leaving 4 bases of the junction unmatched. This CDR3 comprises 14 residues. The CDR3 reads CASMSGASTDTQYF. In DNA form, the CDR3 reads TGTGCCAGCATGAGCGGGGCTAGCACAGATACGCAGTATTTT.

The table lists this clonotype with many counts. This rearrangement joins TRBV4-3 to TRBJ2-2, with 7 nucleotides matching TRBD2. This CDR3 is 16 amino acids long. V was clipped by 0 bases and J by 5 bases; unmatched bases: 6. Germline CDR1 is LGHNA and CDR2 is YSLEER. CDR3 loop: CASSQDWREITGELFF. In nucleotides, the CDR3 is TGCGCCAGCAGCCAAGATTGGCGGGAGATTACCGGGGAGCTGTTTTTT.

This clonotype was observed a few times. V gene TRBV28 combines with J gene TRBJ2-7; the D is unclear. Between the trimmed V and J ends, which lost 5 bases and 0 bases, there was a span of 14 bases. This CDR3 has 15 residues. Germline V CDR1 and CDR2: MDHEN, SYDVKM. The CDR3 reads CASSLHLSLSYEQYF. Written as DNA, the CDR3 is TGTGCCAGCAGTCTCCACCTGTCCCTCTCCTACGAGCAGTACTTC.

This chain links TRBV18 with TRBJ2-7; 7 nucleotides line up with TRBD1. V gave up 6 bases and J gave up 7 bases; unmatched junction bases: 12. The CDR3 has 14 amino acids. CDR1 KGHSH and CDR2 LQKENI come from the germline V gene. The CDR3 sequence is CASSVRQGLGEQYF. The CDR3 nucleotides read TGTGCCAGCTCCGTCCGACAGGGCTTGGGTGAGCAGTACTTC.

The gene calls are TRBV6-1 and TRBJ2-3; D is uncertain. CDR1 is MNHNS and CDR2 is SASEGT in the germline V gene. CDR3 size: 14 residues. V shed 10 bases and J shed 0 bases, with 14 bases lying between them. CDR3 sequence: CAISQTASTDTQYF. CDR3 in DNA: TGTGCCATTAGCCAGACGGCCAGCACAGATACGCAGTATTTT.

In its sample, this clonotype was seen a few times. The rearrangement uses TRBV3-1 and TRBJ2-5; TRBD2 matches 9 bases. The CDR3 contains 15 residues. The V and J ends lost 1 base and 1 base, in that order; junction bases with no gene match: 1. Germline V gene sequence: CDR1 LGHDT, CDR2 YNNKEL (reference sequence). The CDR3: CASSQGTSVQETQYF. For the CDR3, the DNA is TGTGCCAGCAGCCAAGGGACTAGCGTCCAAGAGACCCAGTACTTC.

This clonotype was counted a few times. The CDR3 protein is CASSSPLGMASGSIGELFF. CDR3 bases: TGTGCCAGCAGTTCCCCCCTTGGTATGGCTAGCGGGAGTATCGGGGAGCTGTTTTTT. This sequence joins TRBV6-2 or TRBV6-3 and TRBJ2-2; 10 bases are a match to TRBD2. The length of the CDR3 is 19 residues. The germline V gene encodes CDR1 MNHEY and CDR2 SVGEGT. The V gene end was trimmed by 4 bases and the J gene end by 7 bases; junction bases not matched to a gene: 18.

V gene TRBV11-3 combines with J gene TRBJ2-7, with 10 bases that match TRBD1. CDR3 length equals 15 residues. V was pared by 5 bases and J by 6 bases, with 10 bases of the junction left unmatched. The germline V gene encodes CDR1 SGHNT and CDR2 YENEEA. Here the CDR3 DNA reads TGTGCCAGCAGCCCTCGGGACAGGGGAGAGGGCGAGCAGTACTTC. This encodes CASSPRDRGEGEQYF.

The chain combines TRBV20-1 with TRBJ2-5; TRBD1 agrees at 7 bases. The CDR3 is made up of 14 amino acids. Germline assignment: CDR1 DFQATT and CDR2 SNEGSKA (reference sequence). V lost 3 bases, J lost 1 base, and 5 bases stayed unmatched. CDR3 residues: CSASRDSRQETQYF. The DNA for the CDR3 is TGCAGTGCTAGCCGGGACAGCCGCCAAGAGACCCAGTACTTC.

This clonotype has a count of ten or more. V usage is TRBV5-1 and J usage is TRBJ2-3; unclear D gene. The germline CDR1 and CDR2 sequences are SGHRS and YFSETQ. Trimming took off 6 bases at V and 1 base at J, with 9 bases between the two ends. The CDR3 covers 13 residues. Here the CDR3 DNA reads TGCGCCAGCAAAGGTGACGGCACAGATACGCAGTATTTT. Its protein is CASKGDGTDTQYF.

This clonotype was observed many times. V usage is TRBV10-3 and J usage is TRBJ2-7; D call uncertain. Germline V CDR1 and CDR2: ENHRY, SYGVKD. V was cut by 11 bases and J by 3 bases, with 14 bases left in between. The CDR3 spans 12 residues. CDR3 region: CAAVGRSYEQYF. The CDR3 DNA is TGTGCCGCAGTGGGTCGGAGCTACGAGCAGTACTTC.

This clonotype was recorded at least ten times. The chain is built from TRBV3-1 and TRBJ2-1; no clear D gene. Germline CDR1 and CDR2: LGHDT and YNNKEL (reference sequence). The CDR3 length is 13 residues. Trimming left V 1 base short and J 5 bases short, with 6 bases between. The CDR3 DNA sequence: TGTGCCAGCAGCCAAGGCCGGGACAATGAGCAGTTCTTC. As protein: CASSQGRDNEQFF.

In its sample, this clonotype was seen many times. The chain links TRBV4-2 to TRBJ2-5, with D unresolved. V was shortened by 0 bases and J by 4 bases, with 15 bases between the two germline ends. CDR1 and CDR2 from the germline V gene are LGHNA and YNFKEQ. The CDR3 has 16 residues. The DNA for the CDR3 is TGTGCCAGCAGCCAAGACCAGGCGGCATTTACAGAGACCCAGTACTTC. Protein: CASSQDQAAFTETQYF.

This clonotype was detected many times. V is TRBV29-1 and J is TRBJ2-1; 7 bases are a match to TRBD1. The germline V gene has CDR1 SQVTM and CDR2 ANQGSEA. The CDR3 consists of 12 residues. Trimming at V came to 7 bases and at J to 4 bases, leaving 4 bases not matched to a gene. CDR3 in amino acids: CSAEQGYNEQFF. DNA of the CDR3: TGCAGCGCCGAACAGGGGTACAATGAGCAGTTCTTC.